The 6 T cell receptor beta chains presented below share a single source sample, sequenced in a study of cytomegalovirus exposure and HLA in healthy donors. The PCR made use of 60 Vbeta and 13 Jbeta primers. Profiled with immunoSEQ multiplex PCR; TCRdb holds only in-frame clones, not every one. The sample lists approximately 92,000 clones, 55% to 75% seen once, with approximately 2.9% in the top ten. The sequenced material came from PBMCs. The receptors were sampled from a man aged 50-59 years in good health and CMV-seronegative.

V is TRBV6-1 and J is TRBJ1-4; D might be TRBD1 (6 bases). CDR1 is MNHNS, CDR2 SASEGT, per germline. The CDR3 totals 15 residues. Trimming took off 3 bases at V and 6 bases at J, with 14 bases between the two ends. DNA of the CDR3: TGTGCCAGCAGTGAGGTCAGGGGATTAGATGAAAAACTGTTTTTT. Protein: CASSEVRGLDEKLFF.

V gene TRBV7-9 combines with J gene TRBJ2-2, with 10 positions matching TRBD2. Trimming cost V 5 bases and J 5 bases; bases outside gene matches: 8. CDR3 length: 16 residues. CDR1 is SEHNR, CDR2 FQNEAQ, per germline (reference sequence). The CDR3 DNA reads TGTGCCAGCAGCCTTCCGGGACTAGCGAGAACCGGGGAGCTGTTTTTT. This gives the protein CASSLPGLARTGELFF. The full variable domain, its missing parts supplied by reference TRBV7-9 and TRBJ2-2, is DTGVSQNPRHKITKRGQNVTFRCDPISEHNRLYWYRQTLGQGPEFLTYFQNEAQLEKSRLLSDRFSAERPKGSFSTLEIQRTEQGDSAMYLCASSLPGLARTGELFFGEGSRLTVL.

This clone was recorded once. The CDR3 region is CATQTEIGETQYF. As DNA, the CDR3 is TGTGCCACCCAGACAGAGATAGGGGAGACCCAGTACTTC. The chain uses TRBV2 and TRBJ2-5, with a possible D match to TRBD1 (5 bases). CDR1 and CDR2 (germline): SNHLY, FYNNEI. The CDR3 is 13 amino acids. V lost 10 bases to trimming and J lost 5 bases, with 17 bases between them.

The rearrangement links TRBV29-1 to TRBJ2-5; a weak D match, TRBD1 (6 bases). The CDR3 contains 17 residues. Germline-derived CDR1 and CDR2 are SQVTM and ANQGSEA. V gave up 4 bases and J gave up 4 bases, with 25 bases separating them. Here the CDR3 DNA reads TGCAGCGTTGCGGGGACAAGTTCGGTGGGAGTTGGAGAGACCCAGTACTTC. It yields the protein CSVAGTSSVGVGETQYF.

The rearrangement uses TRBV5-1 and TRBJ1-1; D is undetermined. This CDR3 spans 14 amino acids. V gave up 4 bases and J gave up 2 bases, with 12 bases separating them. Germline V lookup: CDR1 SGHRS, CDR2 YFSETQ. The CDR3 loop is CASSEGRLNTEAFF. The CDR3 DNA reads TGCGCCAGCAGCGAGGGTAGACTTAACACTGAAGCTTTCTTT.

The chain has TRBV4-2 and TRBJ1-2; 7 nucleotides agree with TRBD1. CDR1 is LGHNA and CDR2 is YNFKEQ in the germline V gene. The V segment lost 1 base and the J segment 8 bases; nucleotides outside the gene matches: 16. The CDR3 consists of 17 residues. The CDR3 DNA sequence: TGTGCCAGCAGCCAAGTGGAGGGGAAGGGGGCTAACGGGGGCTACACCTTC. This gives the protein CASSQVEGKGANGGYTF.